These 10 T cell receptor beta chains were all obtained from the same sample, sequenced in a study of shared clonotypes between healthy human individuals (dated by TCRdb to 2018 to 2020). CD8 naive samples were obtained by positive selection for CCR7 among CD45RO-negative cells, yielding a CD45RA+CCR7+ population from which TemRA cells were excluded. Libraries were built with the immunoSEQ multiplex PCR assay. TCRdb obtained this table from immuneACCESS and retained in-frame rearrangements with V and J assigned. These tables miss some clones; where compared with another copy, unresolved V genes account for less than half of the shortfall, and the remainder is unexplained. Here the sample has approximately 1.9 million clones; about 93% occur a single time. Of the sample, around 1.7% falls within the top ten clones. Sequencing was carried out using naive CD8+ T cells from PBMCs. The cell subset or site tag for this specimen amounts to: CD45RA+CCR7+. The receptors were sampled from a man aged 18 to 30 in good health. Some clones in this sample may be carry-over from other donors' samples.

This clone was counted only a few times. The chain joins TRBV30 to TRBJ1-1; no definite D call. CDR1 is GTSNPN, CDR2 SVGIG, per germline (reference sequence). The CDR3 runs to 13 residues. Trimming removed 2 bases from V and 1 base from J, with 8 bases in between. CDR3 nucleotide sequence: TGTGCCTGGAGTATTGACGGGAACACTGAAGCTTTCTTT. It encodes CAWSIDGNTEAFF.

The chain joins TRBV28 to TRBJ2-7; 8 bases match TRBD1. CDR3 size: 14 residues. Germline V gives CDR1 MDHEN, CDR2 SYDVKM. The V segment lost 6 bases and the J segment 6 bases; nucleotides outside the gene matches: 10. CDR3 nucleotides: TGTGCCAGCAGCCCATTCGCGACAGGGGTCGAGCAGTACTTC. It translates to CASSPFATGVEQYF.

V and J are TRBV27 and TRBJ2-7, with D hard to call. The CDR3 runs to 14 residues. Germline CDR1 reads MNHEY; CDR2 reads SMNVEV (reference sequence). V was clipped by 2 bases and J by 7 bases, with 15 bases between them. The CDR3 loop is CASSLGSRMREQYF. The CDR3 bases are TGTGCCAGCAGTTTAGGTAGCAGGATGAGGGAGCAGTACTTC.

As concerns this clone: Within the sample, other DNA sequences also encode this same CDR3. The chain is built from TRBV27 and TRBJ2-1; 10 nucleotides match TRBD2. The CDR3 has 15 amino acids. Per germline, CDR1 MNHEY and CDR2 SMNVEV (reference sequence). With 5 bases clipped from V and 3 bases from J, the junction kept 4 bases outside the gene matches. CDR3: CASSPLAGDYNEQFF. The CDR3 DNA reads TGTGCCAGCAGTCCTCTAGCGGGAGACTACAATGAGCAGTTCTTC.

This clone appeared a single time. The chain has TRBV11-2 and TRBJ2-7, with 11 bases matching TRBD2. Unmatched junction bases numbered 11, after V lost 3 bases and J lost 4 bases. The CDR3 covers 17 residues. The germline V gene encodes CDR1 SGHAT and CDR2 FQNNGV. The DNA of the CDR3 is TGTGCCAGCAGCTTGGGACTAGCGGCAAAGAGGGGATACGAGCAGTACTTC. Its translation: CASSLGLAAKRGYEQYF.

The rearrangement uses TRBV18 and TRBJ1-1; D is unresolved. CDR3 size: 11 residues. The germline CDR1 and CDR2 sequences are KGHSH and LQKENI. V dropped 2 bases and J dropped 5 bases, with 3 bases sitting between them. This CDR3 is CASSPITEAFF. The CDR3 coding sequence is TGTGCCAGCTCACCAATAACTGAAGCTTTCTTT.

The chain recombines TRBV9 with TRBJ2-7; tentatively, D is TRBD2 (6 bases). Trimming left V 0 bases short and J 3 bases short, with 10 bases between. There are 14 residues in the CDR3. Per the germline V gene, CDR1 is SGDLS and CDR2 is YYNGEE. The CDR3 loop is CASSVDGTLYEQYF. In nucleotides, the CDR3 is TGTGCCAGCAGCGTAGATGGGACTCTCTACGAGCAGTACTTC.

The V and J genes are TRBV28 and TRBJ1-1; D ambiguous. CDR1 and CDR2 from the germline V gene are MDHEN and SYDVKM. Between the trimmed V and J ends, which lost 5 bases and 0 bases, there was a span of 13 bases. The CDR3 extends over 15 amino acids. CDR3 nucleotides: TGTGCCAGCAGTCCAGAGTTACTCATGAACACTGAAGCTTTCTTT. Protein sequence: CASSPELLMNTEAFF.

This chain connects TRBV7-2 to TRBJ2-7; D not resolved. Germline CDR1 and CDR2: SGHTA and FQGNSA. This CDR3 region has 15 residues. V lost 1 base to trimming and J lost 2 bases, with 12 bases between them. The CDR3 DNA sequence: TGTGCCAGCAGCTTAGTAGTTGGCTCGACCTACGAGCAGTACTTC. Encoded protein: CASSLVVGSTYEQYF.

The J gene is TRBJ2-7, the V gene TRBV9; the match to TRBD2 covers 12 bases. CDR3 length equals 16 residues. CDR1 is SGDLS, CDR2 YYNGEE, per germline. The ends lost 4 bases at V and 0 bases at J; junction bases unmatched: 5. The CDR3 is CASSPLAGGISYEQYF. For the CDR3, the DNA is TGTGCCAGCAGCCCCCTAGCGGGAGGGATCTCCTACGAGCAGTACTTC.